This T cell receptor beta chain was found in a study of cytomegalovirus exposure and HLA in healthy donors. Study-level points and caveats: In a later analysis, HLA-associated beta chains showed higher expansion and lower generation probabilities than comparable chains.

With 60 Vbeta and 13 Jbeta primers, the PCR was carried out. TCRdb's table, derived via immunoSEQ multiplex PCR, lists solely in-frame clones and lacks some. The repertoire holds under 150,000 clones, with roughly three quarters as singletons. As regards this clone: Its antigen remains unidentified.

In germline, CDR1 is SGHTA, CDR2 FQGNSA. V lost 2 bases to trimming and J lost 4 bases, with 7 bases between them. The CDR3 covers 13 residues. This clonotype was obtained from a man aged 25-40 years in good health and CMV-seropositive. The sequencing input was PBMCs. This chain links TRBV7-2 with TRBJ2-3, with D unclear. The CDR3, as DNA: TGTGCCAGCAGCTTAAGTTCGGCAGATACGCAGTATTTT. Translated: CASSLSSADTQYF.